The 30 T cell receptor beta chains reported below all come from one sample, sequenced in a study of T cell responses to AZD1222 COVID-19 vaccine. Only in-frame clones appear in the TCRdb table, and some are missing; sequencing was by immunoSEQ multiplex PCR. The sample gives about 56,000 clones, about 80% of which show up once; around 5% is in the top ten. Sequencing was performed on peripheral blood, taken 28 days after the second AZD1222 dose. These receptors were collected from an adult who received the AZD1222 COVID-19 vaccine.

The chain has TRBV6-5 and TRBJ1-3; unclear D gene. The CDR3 is made up of 15 amino acids. V was shortened by 2 bases and J by 0 bases, with 8 bases between the two germline ends. In germline, CDR1 is MNHEY, CDR2 SVGAGI. CDR3 bases: TGTGCCAGCAGTTACGGGCTCTACTCTGGAAACACCATATATTTT. Encoded protein: CASSYGLYSGNTIYF.

The rearrangement joins TRBV7-9 to TRBJ2-3, with D uncertain. Germline CDR1 is SEHNR and CDR2 is FQNEAQ (reference sequence). This CDR3 is 15 amino acids long. V lost 5 bases and J 2 bases, leaving 14 bases between the germline ends. CDR3 bases: TGTGCCAGCAGCCCCCCTGGCCTTGTCACAGATACGCAGTATTTT. Amino acid sequence: CASSPPGLVTDTQYF.

The chain uses TRBV15 and TRBJ1-6, with 7 nucleotides matching TRBD1. CDR1 LNHNV and CDR2 YYDKDF come from the germline V gene (reference sequence). V was pared by 1 base and J by 5 bases, with 5 bases of the junction left unmatched. CDR3 length equals 16 residues. CDR3 region: CATSRGQGAHNSPLHF. The CDR3 nucleotides are TGTGCCACCAGCAGAGGACAGGGTGCCCATAATTCACCCCTCCACTTT.

The chain is built from TRBV27 and TRBJ1-5; D is possibly TRBD1 (5 bases). This CDR3 contains 14 residues. Germline-derived CDR1 and CDR2 are MNHEY and SMNVEV (reference sequence). The V and J ends lost 3 bases and 1 base respectively, with 7 bases between them. The CDR3, as DNA: TGTGCCAGCAGTTTGGGGGTAAGCAATCAGCCCCAGCATTTT. Its translation: CASSLGVSNQPQHF.

In its sample, this clone was seen a few times. The chain combines TRBV6-2 or TRBV6-3 with TRBJ1-5; 7 nucleotides align to TRBD1. Germline CDR1 MNHEY, CDR2 SVGEGT. CDR3 size: 14 residues. The junction had 2 bases not matched to a gene; V was cut back by 4 bases and J by 2 bases. The CDR3 sequence: CASSFGTGNQPQHF. In DNA form, the CDR3 reads TGTGCCAGCAGTTTCGGGACAGGCAATCAGCCCCAGCATTTT.

The DNA of the CDR3 is TGTGCCATCAGTCCGGTGGCAGGTAATCAGCCCCAGCATTTT. Translating gives CAISPVAGNQPQHF. This chain joins TRBV10-3 and TRBJ1-5, with unresolved D. The CDR3 spans 14 residues. Trimming cost V 5 bases and J 4 bases, with 12 bases left between them. Germline V gene sequence: CDR1 ENHRY, CDR2 SYGVKD.

The chain links TRBV4-1 to TRBJ1-2; D gene unclear. CDR3 length: 14 residues. Looked up from germline, CDR1 is MGHRA and CDR2 is YSYEKL. The V gene lost 0 bases and the J gene lost 0 bases, with 5 bases spanning the gap. The CDR3 coding sequence is TGCGCCAGCAGCCAAGAACAGTCTAACTATGGCTACACCTTC. Translated, it gives CASSQEQSNYGYTF.

This chain connects TRBV28 to TRBJ1-4, with 9 positions matching TRBD1. The junction had 7 bases not matched to a gene; V was cut back by 5 bases and J by 6 bases. Germline V gene sequence: CDR1 MDHEN, CDR2 SYDVKM. The CDR3 has 15 residues. Here the CDR3 DNA reads TGTGCCAGCAGTCCCTGGACAGGGGCGGATGAAAAACTGTTTTTT. Protein product: CASSPWTGADEKLFF.

This chain joins TRBV27 and TRBJ2-7; 7 positions match TRBD1. The germline V gene encodes CDR1 MNHEY and CDR2 SMNVEV (reference sequence). Trimming took 4 bases from V and 3 from J; bases not matched to a gene: 3. This CDR3 is 13 amino acids long. CDR3 nucleotide sequence: TGTGCCAGCAGTTCCTCAGGGGGCTACGAGCAGTACTTC. This sequence encodes CASSSSGGYEQYF.

V usage is TRBV10-2 and J usage is TRBJ1-5; D might be TRBD1 (5 bases). This CDR3 is built from 13 residues. The V gene's germline CDR1 is WSHSY and CDR2 SAAADI. Trimming left V 9 bases short and J 6 bases short, with 15 bases between. The CDR3 here is CASSPGVSQPQHF. The CDR3 DNA sequence: TGCGCCAGTTCCCCGGGGGTTAGTCAGCCCCAGCATTTT.

The chain employs TRBV18 and TRBJ2-1; D is unresolved. V was shortened by 0 bases and J by 4 bases, with 10 bases between the two germline ends. The CDR3 is 15 residues long. Per the germline V gene, CDR1 is KGHSH and CDR2 is LQKENI. CDR3 protein: CASSPPSQSYNEQFF. CDR3 bases: TGTGCCAGCTCACCACCATCACAGTCTTACAATGAGCAGTTCTTC.

The chain carries TRBV11-2 and TRBJ2-3, with D possibly TRBD2 on 5 matching bases. Germline V lookup: CDR1 SGHAT, CDR2 FQNNGV. The ends were cut back, 5 bases at V and 8 bases at J, with 17 bases in the middle. The CDR3 has 14 amino acids. The CDR3 DNA reads as TGTGCCAGCAGCCCCCCCGTGGGTCGGGGTACGCAGTATTTT. This codes for CASSPPVGRGTQYF.

This clone was seen only a few times. The rearrangement links TRBV28 to TRBJ1-4; the D is unclear. Germline V gene lookup returns CDR1 MDHEN and CDR2 SYDVKM. V shed 5 bases and J shed 0 bases, with 10 bases lying between them. The CDR3 contains 15 residues. CDR3 nucleotide sequence: TGTGCCAGCAGTACACCCAGAGCAACTAATGAAAAACTGTTTTTT. Protein product: CASSTPRATNEKLFF.

V and J are TRBV5-4 and TRBJ2-1; perhaps D is TRBD1 or TRBD2 (5 bases each). V lost 4 bases, J lost 8 bases, and 16 bases lay in between. Germline values: CDR1 SGHNT, CDR2 YYREEE (reference sequence). The CDR3 has 14 residues. The CDR3 DNA reads TGTGCCAGCAGCAGGGACCTTCTAGTATATGAGCAGTTCTTC. Amino acid sequence: CASSRDLLVYEQFF.

The chain combines TRBV19 with TRBJ1-1, with D perhaps matching TRBD1 (6 bases). The V gene's germline CDR1 is LNHDA and CDR2 SQIVND (reference sequence). The CDR3 has 15 amino acids. The V end was cut by 5 bases, the J end by 10 bases, with 23 bases between. The CDR3 is CASSPISVAGEIAFF. DNA of the CDR3: TGTGCCAGTAGTCCCATCTCGGTTGCAGGGGAGATAGCTTTCTTT.

In this sample, this clone turned up once. The chain is built from TRBV19 and TRBJ1-5; TRBD1 might be the D (6 bases). Germline loops: CDR1 LNHDA, CDR2 SQIVND (reference sequence). The length of the CDR3 is 12 residues. V lost 7 bases and J 6 bases, leaving 10 bases between the germline ends. This CDR3 is CASTQGFQPQHF. The CDR3 DNA sequence: TGTGCCAGTACGCAGGGGTTTCAGCCCCAGCATTTT.

The chain is built from TRBV19 and TRBJ2-2; D remains ambiguous. The CDR3 length is 13 residues. CDR1 and CDR2 from the germline V gene are LNHDA and SQIVND (reference sequence). Trimming shortened V by 7 bases and J by 0 bases, and 6 bases separated the two germline ends. The CDR3 region is CASINPNTGELFF. The CDR3 DNA is TGTGCCAGTATCAATCCGAACACCGGGGAGCTGTTTTTT.

This sequence joins TRBV6-5 and TRBJ1-1, with unresolved D. The CDR3 has 15 amino acids. Looked up from germline, CDR1 is MNHEY and CDR2 is SVGAGI. Trimming pared 3 bases from V and 1 base from J, leaving 12 bases between. The CDR3 reads CASSYWGQRNTEAFF. The CDR3 nucleotides read TGTGCCAGCAGTTATTGGGGTCAGAGGAACACTGAAGCTTTCTTT.

The chain employs TRBV21-1 and TRBJ1-3; the listed D gene, TRBD1, was not tested against the DNA. TRBV21-1 is flagged as a pseudogene. The CDR3 is 19 residues long. Here the CDR3 reads CASSIKEGTGPHSGNTIYF. As DNA, the CDR3 is TGTGCCAGCAGCATAAAGGAGGGGACAGGACCTCACTCTGGAAACACCATATATTTT.

By sample fraction, this clone is medium-sized. The rearrangement joins TRBV6-1 to TRBJ1-6; 11 bases are a match to TRBD1. Germline trimming cut 1 base from V and 10 bases from J; bases unmatched to any gene: 6. The CDR3 length is 16 residues. Germline CDR1 MNHNS, CDR2 SASEGT. This chain's CDR3 is CASSEGWTGGRSPLHF. CDR3 nucleotide sequence: TGTGCCAGCAGTGAAGGGTGGACAGGGGGCCGATCACCCCTCCACTTT.

The chain uses TRBV6-2 or TRBV6-3 and TRBJ1-1; D remains unclear. The CDR3 runs 17 residues. Germline assignment: CDR1 MNHEY and CDR2 SVGEGT. V shed 0 bases and J shed 2 bases, with 16 bases lying between them. The DNA of the CDR3 is TGTGCCAGCAGTTACTCGAATCGGCTCGGGAAAAACACTGAAGCTTTCTTT. The encoded protein is CASSYSNRLGKNTEAFF.

The chain has TRBV28 and TRBJ2-7; 9 bases match TRBD1. Germline V gene data show CDR1 as MDHEN and CDR2 as SYDVKM. The J segment lost 6 bases and the V segment lost 5 bases, leaving 11 bases of the junction unmatched. This CDR3 is built from 15 residues. The CDR3 DNA follows: TGTGCCAGCAGTCCTTCGGACAGGGGAAGGACCGAGCAGTACTTC. Its protein is CASSPSDRGRTEQYF.

There are a few counts of this clone. V is TRBV27 and J is TRBJ1-2, with TRBD1 as a possible D gene (6 bases). With 6 bases removed from V and 8 bases from J, the gap between germline ends came to 19 bases. This CDR3 is built from 14 residues. Germline V gene sequence: CDR1 MNHEY, CDR2 SMNVEV (reference sequence). In DNA form, the CDR3 reads TGTGCCAGCAGCCTAGACAGGCTCTCGGGGGGCTACACCTTC. It yields the protein CASSLDRLSGGYTF.

V is TRBV3-1 (or the pseudogene TRBV3-2) and J is TRBJ2-3; TRBD2 matches 7 bases. The CDR3 runs to 14 residues. J lost 5 bases, V lost 4 bases, and 6 bases had no gene match. The germline CDR1 and CDR2 sequences are LGHDT and YNNKEL (reference sequence). The CDR3, as DNA: TGTGCCAGCAGCCCGTCCTCTAGCGGAGATACGCAGTATTTT. Translated, it gives CASSPSSSGDTQYF.

The chain uses TRBV5-6 and TRBJ1-5, with TRBD1 matching over 11 bases. V gave up 3 bases and J gave up 1 base; unmatched junction bases: 3. The CDR3 contains 16 residues. The germline gives CDR1 SGHDT, CDR2 YYEEEE. CDR3 coding DNA: TGTGCCAGCAGCTGGGGACAGGGGGTGAGCAATCAGCCCCAGCATTTT. Its protein is CASSWGQGVSNQPQHF.

The chain links TRBV15 to TRBJ1-4; D perhaps matches TRBD1 (5 bases). Trimming left V 0 bases short and J 14 bases short, with 10 bases between. CDR1 is LNHNV and CDR2 is YYDKDF in the germline V gene (reference sequence). The CDR3 consists of 12 residues. The CDR3 here is CATSRDRERLFF. The CDR3 DNA is TGTGCCACCAGCAGAGACAGGGAAAGGCTGTTTTTT.

A word on this clone: Given a much more abundant clone one base away, this may be a read error. The rearrangement uses TRBV15 and TRBJ2-7; 9 bases are shared with TRBD1. From germline, CDR1 is LNHNV and CDR2 YYDKDF (reference sequence). V was pared by 3 bases and J by 6 bases, with 9 bases of the junction left unmatched. The CDR3 has 15 residues. The CDR3 region is CATSRAEQGAPEQYF. CDR3 nucleotides: TGTGCCACCAGCAGGGCCGAACAGGGGGCTCCCGAGCAGTACTTC.

V gene TRBV4-1 combines with J gene TRBJ1-1; D unclear. Germline loops: CDR1 MGHRA, CDR2 YSYEKL. The CDR3 is made up of 13 amino acids. V shed 0 bases and J shed 5 bases, with 7 bases lying between them. The CDR3 sequence: CASSQEGRTEAFF. The CDR3 coding sequence is TGCGCCAGCAGCCAAGAAGGGAGGACTGAAGCTTTCTTT.

The genes are TRBV6-5 and TRBJ2-5; a weak D match, TRBD1 (6 bases). The CDR3 loop spans 14 amino acids. The V gene lost 5 bases and the J gene lost 0 bases, with 10 bases spanning the gap. Germline V gene sequence: CDR1 MNHEY, CDR2 SVGAGI. CDR3 in amino acids: CASSLGQYQETQYF. CDR3 sequence (DNA): TGTGCCAGCAGTCTCGGACAGTACCAAGAGACCCAGTACTTC.

The genes are TRBV28 and TRBJ1-1; D gene ambiguous. Germline CDR1 and CDR2: MDHEN and SYDVKM. The CDR3 has 17 amino acids. V dropped 3 bases and J dropped 0 bases, with 17 bases sitting between them. This CDR3 is CASSFYSLRSMNTEAFF. As DNA, the CDR3 is TGTGCCAGCAGTTTCTACAGCTTAAGATCCATGAACACTGAAGCTTTCTTT. The entire variable domain, with the rest obtained from reference TRBV28 and TRBJ1-1, is as follows: DVKVTQSSRYLVKRTGEKVFLECVQDMDHENMFWYRQDPGLGLRLIYFSYDVKMKEKGDIPEGYSVSREKKERFSLILESASTNQTSMYLCASSFYSLRSMNTEAFFGQGTRLTVV.